This record concerns one T cell receptor (beta chain) sequence. The antigen it recognizes is unknown. Base qualities are not recorded, but no much larger clone differs from it by a single base. Using the deep immunoSEQ assay, TCR CDR3 regions were amplified from genomic DNA by multiplex PCR. For each cell subset, the extracted genomic DNA was distributed evenly across all wells of several immunoSEQ 96-well plates, and each plate served as one replicate. For sorted subsets, each replicate PCR was loaded with roughly 200 ng genomic DNA, equivalent to approximately 27,000 T cell genomes. The purified libraries were quantified using a Qubit 3.0 fluorometer, sized with a Bioanalyzer 2100, and then quantified again using the KAPA Library Quantification kit. Every immunoSEQ 96-well plate was sequenced on a dedicated single-read 150-cycle Illumina NextSeq 550 flow cell. As for how the authors treated the data: The immunoSEQ output contained only junctional sequences without quality scores, so filtering could not match that applied to full-length reads. To assign V/J genes and CDR3, sequences were annotated against IMGT germline references using PyIR, a Python wrapper for IgBLAST v1.9. Reads with weak V/J assignments (E-value above 1e-6), missing CDR3, stop codons, out-of-frame junctions, or ambiguous translated residues were removed. V3J clonotypes were defined by identical inferred V gene, J gene, and CDR3 amino acid sequence. The percentage overlap between two repertoires was calculated by dividing the number of shared unique clonotypes by the size of the smaller repertoire. Richness of each repertoire was evaluated using RTK rarefaction, the Chao1 estimator, and Recon v2.1 estimates of unobserved clonotypes. OLGA was used to compute generation probabilities for all TCRbeta clonotypes that the gDNA method yielded from a few donors. The immuneACCESS repertoire file appears here via TCRdb, limited to in-frame rearrangements. These files lack a portion of the clones; in checked studies, under half of the deficit traces to unresolved V genes, and the cause of the others is not known. V and J calls and clone size are given by that table; D and trimming were obtained from the DNA. Recorded for this sample are millions of clones; approximately 93% of them occurred a single time. The ten largest clones represent 0.3% to 0.4% of the sample.

CDR1 and CDR2 are drawn from the germline V gene (reference sequence): LNHDA, SQIVND. V and J are trimmed by 10 bases and 0 bases, and the gene matches miss 4 bases of the junction. From its cysteine to its phenylalanine, the CDR3 spans 14 amino acids. Solely the CDR3 DNA is kept, with 42 bases framed from the first base. This entry is derived from a study of shared clonotypes between healthy human individuals (dated by TCRdb to the early 2020s). Study-level background: Two women and a few men aged 18 to 49 years were included in the cohort. Per donor, three plates each were used for CD4 naive and CD4 memory, two for CD8 naive, and one for CD8 memory. Blood TCR repertoires of five healthy adults were deeply sequenced to estimate repertoire size and the extent of clonotype sharing between individuals. To increase sequencing depth and limit assay-specific biases, TCR repertoire library preparation and sequencing were carried out by different laboratories using diverse techniques. Each donor's leukapheresis produced roughly between roughly 0.85 and 10 billion PBMCs.

General study outcomes and caveats: Only blood was sampled, and tissue TCR repertoires likely differ from those in blood. Even with the large sequencing depth, rarefaction of the sorted-subset datasets indicated that sequencing was incomplete. Naive subsets generally had larger estimated clonotype richness than memory subsets did. When several donors were compared, the shared fraction of clonotypes was about 5% for naive CD4, around 4% for naive CD8, roughly 2.3% for memory CD4, and 0.4% for memory CD8. Based on pairwise subsampling, the degree of clonotype sharing among donors was expected to be affected by sequencing depth. Higher generation probabilities were observed for clonotypes shared by all four sorted-subset donors than for non-shared clonotypes. The genetic and exposure-history diversity represented was limited by the small number of donors.

The donors were healthy, HIV-negative adults with no recently reported acute infections or vaccinations. Only Caucasian adults living in Nashville, Tennessee, USA were represented among the donors. Magnetic negative selection was used to enrich CD4+ T cells, after which naive cells were positively selected on CD45RA and the negative fraction became the memory subset. Blood was collected by leukapheresis, and PBMCs were isolated by Ficoll-Histopaque density gradient centrifugation and then cryopreserved in liquid nitrogen vapor phase. Analytical flow cytometry was used to check the purity and quantity of each magnetically sorted T cell population. Genomic DNA was isolated from each sorted fraction and quantified by UV absorbance on a Nanodrop 2000c.

The V and J genes are TRBV19 and TRBJ1-1, and 11 junction bases match TRBD1. This clonotype originated in a man between 18 and 35 years old in good health. Some clones in this sample may be carry-over from other donors' samples. The sample consisted of naive CD4+ T cells from PBMCs. The cell subset or site label corresponds to: CD45RA+ positively selected. The CDR3 loop reads CATGDRGMNTEAFF. The DNA sequence reads TGTGCCACCGGGGACAGGGGGATGAACACTGAAGCTTTCTTT.